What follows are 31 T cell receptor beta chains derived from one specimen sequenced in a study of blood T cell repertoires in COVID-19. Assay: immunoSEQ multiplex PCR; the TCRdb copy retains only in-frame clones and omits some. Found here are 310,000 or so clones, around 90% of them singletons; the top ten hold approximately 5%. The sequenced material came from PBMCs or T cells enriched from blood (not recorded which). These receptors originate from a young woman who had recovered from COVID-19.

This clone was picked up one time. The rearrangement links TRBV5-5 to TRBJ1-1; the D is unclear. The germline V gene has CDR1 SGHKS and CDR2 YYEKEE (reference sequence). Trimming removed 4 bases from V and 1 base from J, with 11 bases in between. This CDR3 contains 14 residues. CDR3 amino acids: CASSGTPKNTEAFF. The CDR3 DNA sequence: TGTGCCAGCAGCGGCACCCCAAAGAACACTGAAGCTTTCTTT.

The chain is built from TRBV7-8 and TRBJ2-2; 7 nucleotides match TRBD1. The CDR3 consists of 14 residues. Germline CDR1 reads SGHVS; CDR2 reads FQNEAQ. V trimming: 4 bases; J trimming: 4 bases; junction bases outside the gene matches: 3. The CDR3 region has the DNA TGTGCCAGCAGCTCACAGGGGATCACCGGGGAGCTGTTTTTT. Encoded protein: CASSSQGITGELFF.

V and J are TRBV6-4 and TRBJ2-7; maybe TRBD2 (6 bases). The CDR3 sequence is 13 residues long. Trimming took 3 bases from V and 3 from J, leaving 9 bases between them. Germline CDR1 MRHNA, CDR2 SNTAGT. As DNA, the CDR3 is TGTGCCAGCAGTGAGAGACTAGGCTACGAGCAGTACTTC. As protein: CASSERLGYEQYF.

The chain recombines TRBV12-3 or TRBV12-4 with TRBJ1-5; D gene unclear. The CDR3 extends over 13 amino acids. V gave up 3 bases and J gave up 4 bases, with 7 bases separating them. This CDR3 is CASSLTQNQPQHF. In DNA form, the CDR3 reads TGTGCCAGCAGTTTGACACAAAATCAGCCCCAGCATTTT.

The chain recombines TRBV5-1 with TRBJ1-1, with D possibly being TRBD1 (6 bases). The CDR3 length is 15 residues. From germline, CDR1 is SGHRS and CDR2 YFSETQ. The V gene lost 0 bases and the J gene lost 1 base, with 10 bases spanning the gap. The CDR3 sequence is CASSLEAGENTEAFF. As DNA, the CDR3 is TGCGCCAGCAGCTTGGAGGCAGGGGAGAACACTGAAGCTTTCTTT.

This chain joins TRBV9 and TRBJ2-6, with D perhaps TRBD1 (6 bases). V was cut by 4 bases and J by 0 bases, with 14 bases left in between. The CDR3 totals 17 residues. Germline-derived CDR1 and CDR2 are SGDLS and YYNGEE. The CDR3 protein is CASSNRQVFSGANVLTF. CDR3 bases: TGTGCCAGCAGCAACCGACAGGTATTCTCTGGGGCCAACGTCCTGACTTTC.

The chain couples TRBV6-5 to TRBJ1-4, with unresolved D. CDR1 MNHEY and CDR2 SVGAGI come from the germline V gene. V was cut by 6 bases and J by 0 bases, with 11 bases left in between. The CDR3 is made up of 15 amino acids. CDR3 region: CASSRQDATNEKLFF. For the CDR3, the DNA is TGTGCCAGCAGCCGCCAGGATGCAACTAATGAAAAACTGTTTTTT.

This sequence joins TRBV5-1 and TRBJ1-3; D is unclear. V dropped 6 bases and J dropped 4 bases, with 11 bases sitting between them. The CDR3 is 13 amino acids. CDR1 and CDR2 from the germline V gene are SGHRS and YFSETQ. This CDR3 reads CASTRGTGNTIYF. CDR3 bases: TGCGCCAGCACACGGGGAACCGGAAACACCATATATTTT.

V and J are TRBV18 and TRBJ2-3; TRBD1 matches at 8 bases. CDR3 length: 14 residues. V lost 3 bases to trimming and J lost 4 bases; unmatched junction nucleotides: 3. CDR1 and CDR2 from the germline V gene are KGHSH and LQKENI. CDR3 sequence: CASSPTGEADTQYF. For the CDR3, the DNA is TGTGCCAGCTCACCGACAGGGGAAGCAGATACGCAGTATTTT.

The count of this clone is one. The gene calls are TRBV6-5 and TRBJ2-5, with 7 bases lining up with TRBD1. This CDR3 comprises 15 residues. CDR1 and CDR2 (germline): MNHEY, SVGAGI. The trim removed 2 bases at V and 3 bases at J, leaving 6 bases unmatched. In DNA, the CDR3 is TGTGCCAGCAGTTACCGAGGGGGCGCAGAAGAGACCCAGTACTTC. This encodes CASSYRGGAEETQYF.

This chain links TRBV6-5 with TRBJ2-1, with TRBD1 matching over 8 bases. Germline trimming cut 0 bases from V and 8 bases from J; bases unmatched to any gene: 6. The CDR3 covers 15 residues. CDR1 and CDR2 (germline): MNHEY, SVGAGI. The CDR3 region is CASSYSTGARDEQFF. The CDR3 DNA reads TGTGCCAGCAGTTACTCGACAGGGGCGAGGGATGAGCAGTTCTTC.

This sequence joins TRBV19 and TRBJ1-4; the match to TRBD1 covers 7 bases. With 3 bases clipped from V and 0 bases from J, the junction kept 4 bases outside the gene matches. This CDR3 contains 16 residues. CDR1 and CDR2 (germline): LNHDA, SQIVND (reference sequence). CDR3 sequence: CASSIGQAATNEKLFF. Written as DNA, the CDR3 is TGTGCCAGTAGTATCGGACAGGCGGCAACTAATGAAAAACTGTTTTTT.

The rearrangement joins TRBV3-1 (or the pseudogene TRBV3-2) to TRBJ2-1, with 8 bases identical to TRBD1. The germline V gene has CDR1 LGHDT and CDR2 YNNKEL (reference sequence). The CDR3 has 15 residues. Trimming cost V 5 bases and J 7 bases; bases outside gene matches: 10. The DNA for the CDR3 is TGTGCCAGCAGCGCCCAGACAGGGGTGGTTAATGAGCAGTTCTTC. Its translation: CASSAQTGVVNEQFF.

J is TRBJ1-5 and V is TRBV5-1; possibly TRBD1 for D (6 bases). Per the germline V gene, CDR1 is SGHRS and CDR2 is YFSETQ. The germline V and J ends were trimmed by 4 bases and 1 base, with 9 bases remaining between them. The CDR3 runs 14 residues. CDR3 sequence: CASSEGQSNQPQHF. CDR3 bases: TGCGCCAGCAGCGAAGGACAGAGCAATCAGCCCCAGCATTTT.

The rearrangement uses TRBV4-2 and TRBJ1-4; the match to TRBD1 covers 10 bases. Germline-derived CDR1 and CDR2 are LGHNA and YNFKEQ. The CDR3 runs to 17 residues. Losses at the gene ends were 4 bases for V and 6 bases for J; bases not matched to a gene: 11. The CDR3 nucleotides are TGTGCCAGCAGCCGAAGGGGGACAGGGGTGGATGATGAAAAACTGTTTTTT. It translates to CASSRRGTGVDDEKLFF.

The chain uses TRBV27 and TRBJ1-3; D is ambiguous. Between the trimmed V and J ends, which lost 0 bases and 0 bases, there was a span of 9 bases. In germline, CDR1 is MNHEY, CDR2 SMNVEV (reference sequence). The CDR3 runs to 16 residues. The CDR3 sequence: CASSLSAGNSGNTIYF. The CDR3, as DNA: TGTGCCAGCAGTTTATCAGCGGGAAACTCTGGAAACACCATATATTTT.

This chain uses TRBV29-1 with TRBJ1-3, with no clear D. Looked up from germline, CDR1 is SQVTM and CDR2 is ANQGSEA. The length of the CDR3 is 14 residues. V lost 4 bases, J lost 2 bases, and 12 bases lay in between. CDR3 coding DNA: TGCAGCGTTGTTGTCGGGTCTACTGGAAACACCATATATTTT. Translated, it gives CSVVVGSTGNTIYF.

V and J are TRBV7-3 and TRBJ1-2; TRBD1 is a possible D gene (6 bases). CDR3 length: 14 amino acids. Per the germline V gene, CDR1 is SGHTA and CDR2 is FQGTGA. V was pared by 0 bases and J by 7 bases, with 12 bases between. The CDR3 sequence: CASSLTGQGFGYTF. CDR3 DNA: TGTGCCAGCAGCTTAACGGGCCAGGGGTTTGGCTACACCTTC.

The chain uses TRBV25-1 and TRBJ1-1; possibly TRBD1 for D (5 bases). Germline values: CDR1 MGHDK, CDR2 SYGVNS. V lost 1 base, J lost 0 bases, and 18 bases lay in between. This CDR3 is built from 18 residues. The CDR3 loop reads CASSEFNRTLRMNTEAFF. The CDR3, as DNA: TGTGCCAGCAGTGAATTTAATCGGACACTGAGGATGAACACTGAAGCTTTCTTT.

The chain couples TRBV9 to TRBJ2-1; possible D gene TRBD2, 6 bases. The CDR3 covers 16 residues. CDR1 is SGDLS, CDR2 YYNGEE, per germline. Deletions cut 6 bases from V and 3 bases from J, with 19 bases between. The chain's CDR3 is CASTPGVGFRYNEQFF. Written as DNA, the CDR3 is TGTGCCAGCACCCCGGGGGTGGGATTCCGCTACAATGAGCAGTTCTTC. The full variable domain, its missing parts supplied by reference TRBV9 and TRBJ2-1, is DSGVTQTPKHLITATGQRVTLRCSPRSGDLSVYWYQQSLDQGLQFLIQYYNGEERAKGNILERFSAQQFPDLHSELNLSSLELGDSALYFCASTPGVGFRYNEQFFGPGTRLTVL.

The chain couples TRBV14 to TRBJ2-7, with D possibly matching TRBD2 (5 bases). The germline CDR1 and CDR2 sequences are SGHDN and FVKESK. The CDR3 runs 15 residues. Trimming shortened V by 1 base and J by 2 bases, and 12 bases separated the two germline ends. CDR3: CASSQALTGAYEQYF. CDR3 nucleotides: TGTGCCAGCAGCCAAGCCCTAACCGGGGCCTACGAGCAGTACTTC. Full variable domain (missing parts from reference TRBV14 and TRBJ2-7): EAGVTQFPSHSVIEKGQTVTLRCDPISGHDNLYWYRRVMGKEIKFLLHFVKESKQDESGMPNNRFLAERTGGTYSTLKVQPAELEDSGVYFCASSQALTGAYEQYFGPGTRLTVT.

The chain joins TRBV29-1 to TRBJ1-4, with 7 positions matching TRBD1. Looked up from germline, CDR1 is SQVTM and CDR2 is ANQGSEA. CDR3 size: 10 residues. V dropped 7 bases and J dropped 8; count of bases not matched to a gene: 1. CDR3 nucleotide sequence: TGCAGCGCAGGGGGAGAAAAACTGTTTTTT. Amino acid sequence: CSAGGEKLFF.

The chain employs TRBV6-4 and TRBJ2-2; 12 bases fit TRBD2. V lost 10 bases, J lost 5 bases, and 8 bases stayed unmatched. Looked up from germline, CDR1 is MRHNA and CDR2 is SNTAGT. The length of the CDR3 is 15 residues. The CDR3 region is CATKRLAGDTGELFF. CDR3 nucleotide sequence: TGTGCCACAAAACGACTAGCGGGGGATACCGGGGAGCTGTTTTTT.

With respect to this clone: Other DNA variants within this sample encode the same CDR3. CDR3: CASSEGGDEKLFF. The CDR3 nucleotides read TGTGCCAGCTCGGAAGGGGGGGATGAAAAACTGTTTTTT. The chain combines TRBV9 with TRBJ1-4, with D possibly TRBD1 on 6 matching bases. CDR3 length: 13 residues. Germline V gene sequence: CDR1 SGDLS, CDR2 YYNGEE. Trimming cost V 7 bases and J 6 bases, with 13 bases left between them. The full variable domain, rest sourced from reference TRBV9 and TRBJ1-4, is DSGVTQTPKHLITATGQRVTLRCSPRSGDLSVYWYQQSLDQGLQFLIQYYNGEERAKGNILERFSAQQFPDLHSELNLSSLELGDSALYFCASSEGGDEKLFFGSGTQLSVL.

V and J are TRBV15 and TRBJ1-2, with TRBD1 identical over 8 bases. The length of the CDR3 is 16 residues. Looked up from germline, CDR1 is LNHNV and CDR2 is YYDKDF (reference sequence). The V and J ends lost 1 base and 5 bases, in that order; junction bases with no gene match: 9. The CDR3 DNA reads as TGTGCCACCAGCAGAGCAGAGACAGGGGCGATTTATGGCTACACCTTC. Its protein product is CATSRAETGAIYGYTF. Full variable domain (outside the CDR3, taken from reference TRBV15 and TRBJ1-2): DAMVIQNPRYQVTQFGKPVTLSCSQTLNHNVMYWYQQKSSQAPKLLFHYYDKDFNNEADTPDNFQSRRPNTSFCFLDIRSPGLGDTAMYLCATSRAETGAIYGYTFGSGTRLTVV.

CDR3 residues: CASSPLDRGFNSPLHF. The DNA for the CDR3 is TGTGCCAGCAGTCCCCTCGACAGGGGGTTCAATTCACCCCTCCACTTT. V and J are TRBV27 and TRBJ1-6; 9 positions match TRBD1. Losses at the gene ends were 5 bases for V and 7 bases for J; bases not matched to a gene: 9. The germline CDR1 and CDR2 sequences are MNHEY and SMNVEV (reference sequence). This CDR3 contains 16 residues.

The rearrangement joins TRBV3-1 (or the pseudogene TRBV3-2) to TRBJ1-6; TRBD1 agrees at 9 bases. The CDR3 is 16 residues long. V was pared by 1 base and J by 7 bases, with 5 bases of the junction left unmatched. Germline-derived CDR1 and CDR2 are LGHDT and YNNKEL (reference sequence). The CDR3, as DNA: TGTGCCAGCAGCCAAGCGACAGGGGGGAGAAATTCACCCCTCCACTTT. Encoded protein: CASSQATGGRNSPLHF.

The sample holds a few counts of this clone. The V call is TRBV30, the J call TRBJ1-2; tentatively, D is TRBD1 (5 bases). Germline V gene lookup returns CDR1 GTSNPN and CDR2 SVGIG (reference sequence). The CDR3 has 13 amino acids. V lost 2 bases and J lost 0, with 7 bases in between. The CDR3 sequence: CAWSKGSNYGYTF. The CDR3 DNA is TGTGCCTGGAGTAAGGGGTCTAACTATGGCTACACCTTC. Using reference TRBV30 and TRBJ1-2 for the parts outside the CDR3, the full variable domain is SQTIHQWPATLVQPVGSPLSLECTVEGTSNPNLYWYRQAAGRGLQLLFYSVGIGQISSEVPQNLSASRPQDRQFILSSKKLLLSDSGFYLCAWSKGSNYGYTFGSGTRLTVV.

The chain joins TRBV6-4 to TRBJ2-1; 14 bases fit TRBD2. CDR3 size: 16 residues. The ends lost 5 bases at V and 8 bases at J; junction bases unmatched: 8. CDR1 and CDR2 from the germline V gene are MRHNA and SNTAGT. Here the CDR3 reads CASSPYGTSGGHEQFF. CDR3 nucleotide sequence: TGTGCCAGCAGTCCTTATGGGACTAGCGGGGGACATGAGCAGTTCTTC.

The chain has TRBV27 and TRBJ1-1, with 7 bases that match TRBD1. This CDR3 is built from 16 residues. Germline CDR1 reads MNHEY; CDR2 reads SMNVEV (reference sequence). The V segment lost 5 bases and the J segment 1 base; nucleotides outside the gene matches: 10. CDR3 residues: CASSRLRTGGNTEAFF. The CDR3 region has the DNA TGTGCCAGCAGTCGATTAAGGACAGGCGGGAACACTGAAGCTTTCTTT.

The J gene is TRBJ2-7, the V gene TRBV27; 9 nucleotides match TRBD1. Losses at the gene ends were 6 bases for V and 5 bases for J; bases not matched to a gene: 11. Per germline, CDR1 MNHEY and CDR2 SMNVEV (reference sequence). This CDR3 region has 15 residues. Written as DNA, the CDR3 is TGTGCCAGCAGCTCTCCGGGACAGGGCATTCACGAGCAGTACTTC. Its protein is CASSSPGQGIHEQYF.